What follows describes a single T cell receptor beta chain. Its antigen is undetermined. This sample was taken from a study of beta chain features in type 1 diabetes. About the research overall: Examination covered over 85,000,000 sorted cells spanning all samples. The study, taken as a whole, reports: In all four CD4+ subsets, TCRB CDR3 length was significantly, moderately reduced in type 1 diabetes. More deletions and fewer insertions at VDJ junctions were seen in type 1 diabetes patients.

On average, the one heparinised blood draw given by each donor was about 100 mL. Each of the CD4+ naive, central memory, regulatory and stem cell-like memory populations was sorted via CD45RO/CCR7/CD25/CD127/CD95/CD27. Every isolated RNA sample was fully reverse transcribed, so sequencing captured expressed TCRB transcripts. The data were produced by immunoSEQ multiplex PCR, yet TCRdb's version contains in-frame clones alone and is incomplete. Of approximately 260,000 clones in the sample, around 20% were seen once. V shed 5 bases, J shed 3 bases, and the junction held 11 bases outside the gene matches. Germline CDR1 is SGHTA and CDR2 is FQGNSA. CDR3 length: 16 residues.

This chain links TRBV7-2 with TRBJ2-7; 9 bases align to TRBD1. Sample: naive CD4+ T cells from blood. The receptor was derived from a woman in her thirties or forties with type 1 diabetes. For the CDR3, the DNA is TGTGCCAGCAGCGTCGGACAGGGGCGGACTGGCTACGAGCAGTACTTC. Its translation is CASSVGQGRTGYEQYF.